This is a list of T cell receptor beta chains from one sample in a study of identical twins. TCRdb fed the 5' RACE reads into MiXCR, producing one record per CDR3 protein. The sample lists roughly 720,000 distinct CDR3 sequences, about 20% seen once, with around 13% in the top ten. These data are also associated with another study on T cells expressing NK-cell markers.

The sample taken for sequencing was PBMCs. Receptors were obtained from a woman younger than 30 in good health. The CDR3 runs from the conserved cysteine through the conserved F or W. The order of the fields is J gene, D gene, clone size, V gene, CDR3 length, CDR3 protein, CDR3 DNA. The D gene is left open where the match is weak. Size tells how often a clone was seen (once, few, many) or the class of an expanded clone, and some rows leave it out.

TRBJ2-5	TRBD2	few	TRBV5-1	15	CASSFASGLEETQYF	TGCGCCAGCAGCTTTGCTAGCGGGCTGGAAGAGACCCAGTACTTC
TRBJ2-7	.	.	TRBV13	13	CASSFGSGSEQYF	TGTGCCAGCAGCTTTGGTTCGGGATCCGAGCAGTACTTC
TRBJ2-1	.	.	TRBV12-3/TRBV12-4	12	CASRRSTNEQFF	TGTGCCAGCAGACGTAGCACCAATGAGCAGTTCTTC
TRBJ2-3	TRBD2	few	TRBV10-1	11	CASSESGRAYF	TGCGCCAGCAGTGAGTCCGGGAGGGCGTATTTT
TRBJ2-1	TRBD2	few	TRBV12-3/TRBV12-4	15	CASSRLAGGLSEQFF	TGTGCCAGCAGTAGACTAGCGGGGGGCCTCAGTGAGCAGTTCTTC
TRBJ1-2	.	many	TRBV4-1	16	CASSQERNEGLYGYTF	TGCGCCAGCAGCCAAGAACGCAACGAGGGGCTTTATGGCTACACCTTC
TRBJ2-7	.	many	TRBV12-3/TRBV12-4	14	CASSSSGLSYEQYF	TGTGCCAGCAGCTCCTCAGGACTCTCCTACGAGCAGTACTTC
TRBJ2-1	.	.	TRBV12-3/TRBV12-4	11	CASSLEHKQFF	TGTGCCAGCAGCTTAGAACACAAGCAGTTCTTC
TRBJ1-4	TRBD1	.	TRBV5-6	13	CASSEGGDEKLFF	TGTGCCAGCAGCGAAGGGGGCGACGAAAAACTGTTTTTT
TRBJ2-2	.	few	TRBV27	15	CASSLYGGSTGELFF	TGTGCCAGCAGTTTGTATGGGGGCAGCACCGGGGAGCTGTTTTTT
TRBJ1-2	.	.	TRBV11-2	12	CATQARARGYTF	TGTGCCACCCAGGCCAGGGCCAGGGGCTACACCTTC
TRBJ2-7	.	few	TRBV12-3/TRBV12-4	13	CASSFLDREGQYF	TGTGCCAGCAGTTTTCTCGACAGGGAGGGGCAGTACTTC
TRBJ2-1	.	few	TRBV12-3/TRBV12-4	14	CASSHLGDYNEQFF	TGTGCCAGCAGTCACCTAGGAGATTACAATGAGCAGTTCTTC